This T cell receptor (beta chain) appears in the sequencing data of a study of blood T cell repertoires in COVID-19. Study as a whole: The United States, Italy and Spain were the sources of the acute and convalescent COVID-19 samples. The cDNA or gDNA used as material had been derived from T cells, B-cell-depleted T cells, or PBMCs.

Under the authors' procedure: Estimated nucleated cell counts came from reference gene primer amplification. Sequenced by immunoSEQ multiplex PCR; TCRdb stores in-frame clones only, minus some. V and J calls and clone size are as listed in that table; D and trimming were resolved from the DNA. The top ten hold roughly 9.1% of the sample, which has about 11,000 clones, around 90% seen once. V lost 1 base to trimming and J lost 3 bases, with 10 bases between them. The CDR3 runs 15 residues. The germline V gene has CDR1 LGHDT and CDR2 YNNKEL (reference sequence). The V call is TRBV3-1 (or the pseudogene TRBV3-2), the J call TRBJ1-5; the D is unclear. This clonotype was obtained from a human donor in a cohort sampled during active COVID-19. Source material: peripheral blood. The DNA for the CDR3 is TGTGCCAGCAGCCAAGGCGGCAGACCCAATCAGCCCCAGCATTTT. Translation: CASSQGGRPNQPQHF.